These 21 T cell receptor beta chains were sequenced from one sample in a study of T cells after yellow fever vaccination. TCRdb re-called the 5' RACE reads through MiXCR, storing one row per CDR3 protein. This table holds some 350,000 distinct CDR3 sequences, about 4% found once. The source was PBMCs, collected 5 days after the yellow fever booster vaccination. These receptors were obtained from a man between 18 and 35 years old who received the YFV17D yellow fever vaccine.

This clonotype was observed a handful of times. The chain joins TRBV6-2 or TRBV6-3 to TRBJ2-5, with 8 nucleotides matching TRBD2. V lost 2 bases and J lost 0; bases outside the gene matches: 8. The CDR3 is made up of 17 amino acids. CDR1 and CDR2 (germline): MNHEY, SVGEGT. The CDR3 coding sequence is TGTGCCAGCAGTTACGACGGGACTAGAACGTACCAAGAGACCCAGTACTTC. This codes for CASSYDGTRTYQETQYF.

This clonotype was counted a few times. The J gene is TRBJ2-5, the V gene TRBV20-1; TRBD1 matches at 7 bases. Per germline, CDR1 DFQATT and CDR2 SNEGSKA (reference sequence). This CDR3 spans 16 amino acids. Trimming cost V 0 bases and J 1 base; bases outside gene matches: 8. DNA for the CDR3: TGCAGTGCTAGAGACCAAAGTAGGGGGCCCCAAGAGACCCAGTACTTC. Translating it yields CSARDQSRGPQETQYF.

This chain connects TRBV2 to TRBJ2-1, with 7 bases identical to TRBD1. The CDR3 runs 14 residues. V was pared by 4 bases and J by 7 bases, with 7 bases of the junction left unmatched. Germline V gives CDR1 SNHLY, CDR2 FYNNEI. CDR3 region: CASSVQGQTNEQFF. DNA of the CDR3: TGTGCCAGCAGTGTACAGGGACAGACGAATGAGCAGTTCTTC. Full variable domain (outside the CDR3, taken from reference TRBV2 and TRBJ2-1): EPEVTQTPSHQVTQMGQEVILRCVPISNHLYFYWYRQILGQKVEFLVSFYNNEISEKSEIFDDQFSVERPDGSNFTLKIRSTKLEDSAMYFCASSVQGQTNEQFFGPGTRLTVL.

This chain links TRBV5-1 with TRBJ2-3; tentatively, D is TRBD2 (5 bases). Trimming took off 0 bases at V and 4 bases at J, with 15 bases between the two ends. Germline assignment: CDR1 SGHRS and CDR2 YFSETQ. This CDR3 region has 16 residues. As DNA, the CDR3 is TGCGCCAGCAGCTTGGGTTTGGGGAATAGCGCAGATACGCAGTATTTT. Amino acids: CASSLGLGNSADTQYF.

This clonotype was found a few times. The chain carries TRBV5-1 and TRBJ2-3, with 8 bases aligning to TRBD2. V trimming: 4 bases; J trimming: 5 bases; junction bases outside the gene matches: 6. Per the germline V gene, CDR1 is SGHRS and CDR2 is YFSETQ. This CDR3 has 14 amino acids. CDR3 DNA: TGCGCCAGCAGCCCGGGCGGGGGGCAAGATACGCAGTATTTT. Protein product: CASSPGGGQDTQYF.

In this sample, this clonotype turned up a few times. The CDR3 loop reads CASSQDSLVMGPPQHF. CDR3 DNA sequence: TGTGCCAGCAGCCAAGATAGCCTGGTAATGGGGCCGCCCCAGCATTTT. The gene calls are TRBV4-2 and TRBJ1-5; TRBD1 might be the D (5 bases). CDR1 is LGHNA and CDR2 is YNFKEQ in the germline V gene. The CDR3 is 16 residues long. Trimming removed 0 bases at V and 9 bases at J, with 18 bases between.

The chain carries TRBV4-2 and TRBJ1-2; D remains ambiguous. Germline V lookup: CDR1 LGHNA, CDR2 YNFKEQ. The CDR3 length is 12 residues. V was pared by 0 bases and J by 9 bases, with 8 bases between. CDR3 in amino acids: CASSQERLRYTF. CDR3 nucleotide sequence: TGTGCCAGCAGCCAAGAGCGTCTCCGCTACACCTTC.

The chain uses TRBV3-1 and TRBJ1-2; a possible D gene is TRBD1 (6 bases). This CDR3 is built from 16 residues. Trimming took 0 bases from V and 3 from J, leaving 14 bases between them. Germline CDR1 is LGHDT and CDR2 is YNNKEL (reference sequence). CDR3 loop: CASSQDLGAAYYGYTF. The CDR3 DNA is TGTGCCAGCAGCCAAGATTTGGGGGCAGCTTACTATGGCTACACCTTC. The entire variable domain, with the rest obtained from reference TRBV3-1 and TRBJ1-2, is as follows: DTAVSQTPKYLVTQMGNDKSIKCEQNLGHDTMYWYKQDSKKFLKIMFSYNNKELIINETVPNRFSPKSPDKAHLNLHINSLELGDSAVYFCASSQDLGAAYYGYTFGSGTRLTVV.

The V and J genes are TRBV7-3 and TRBJ2-1; TRBD2 matches 9 bases. Germline V gene data show CDR1 as SGHTA and CDR2 as FQGTGA. CDR3 length: 14 residues. Trimming took 3 bases from V and 5 from J; bases not matched to a gene: 2. The CDR3 sequence: CASSFSGGHNEQFF. The CDR3 nucleotides read TGTGCCAGCAGCTTCAGCGGGGGGCACAATGAGCAGTTCTTC.

This clonotype was seen ten or more times. This chain joins TRBV28 and TRBJ2-7; tentatively, D is TRBD2 (6 bases). V lost 4 bases and J lost 4, with 17 bases in between. The CDR3 runs to 15 residues. Germline V gene lookup returns CDR1 MDHEN and CDR2 SYDVKM. For the CDR3, the DNA is TGTGCCAGCAGTTCCCCATCTCGACTAGGATACGAGCAGTACGTC. Its translation is CASSSPSRLGYEQYV.

In its sample, this clonotype was seen a few times. The V call is TRBV19, the J call TRBJ2-1; D uncertain. Trimming removed 5 bases at V and 3 bases at J, with 8 bases between. The CDR3 runs to 13 residues. Germline V lookup: CDR1 LNHDA, CDR2 SQIVND (reference sequence). CDR3 DNA sequence: TGTGCCAGTAGTGAACCCTACTACAATGAGCAGTTCTTC. This encodes CASSEPYYNEQFF. The whole variable domain, remainder taken from reference TRBV19 and TRBJ2-1, is DGGITQSPKYLFRKEGQNVTLSCEQNLNHDAMYWYRQDPGQGLRLIYYSQIVNDFQKGDIAEGYSVSREKKESFPLTVTSAQKNPTAFYLCASSEPYYNEQFFGPGTRLTVL.

This clonotype was recorded many times. The rearrangement uses TRBV24-1 and TRBJ2-2; D gene ambiguous. Per germline, CDR1 KGHDR and CDR2 SFDVKD. The CDR3 is 13 amino acids. The V end lost 4 bases, the J end lost 2 bases, and 4 bases lay between the germline ends. The CDR3 here is CATSDDNTGELFF. The CDR3 coding sequence is TGTGCCACCAGTGACGATAACACCGGGGAGCTGTTTTTT.

J is TRBJ2-5 and V is TRBV5-1; D gene ambiguous. Germline V gene lookup returns CDR1 SGHRS and CDR2 YFSETQ. Trimming took 0 bases from V and 2 from J, leaving 11 bases between them. This CDR3 has 15 residues. DNA of the CDR3: TGCGCCAGCAGCTTGGAAGTGGGCCCTCAAGAGACCCAGTACTTC. It specifies CASSLEVGPQETQYF.

Only a few counts were recorded for this clonotype. This chain links TRBV15 with TRBJ1-4; D possibly corresponds to TRBD1 (6 bases). The ends were cut back, 2 bases at V and 2 bases at J, with 12 bases in the middle. Germline lookup yields CDR1 LNHNV and CDR2 YYDKDF (reference sequence). The CDR3 length is 16 residues. Here the CDR3 reads CATSRTRGITNEKLFF. The CDR3 nucleotides read TGTGCCACCAGCAGAACCAGGGGAATCACTAATGAAAAACTGTTTTTT.

In its sample, this clonotype was seen many times. The chain employs TRBV7-8 and TRBJ2-7, with 8 bases that match TRBD1. CDR1 is SGHVS, CDR2 FQNEAQ, per germline. Unmatched junction bases numbered 11, after V lost 5 bases and J lost 5 bases. CDR3 size: 15 residues. CDR3 sequence: CASSPSPGRGHEQYF. The CDR3, as DNA: TGTGCCAGCAGCCCGAGCCCAGGCAGGGGGCACGAGCAGTACTTC.

J is TRBJ2-5 and V is TRBV5-4; 11 bases map to TRBD2. V shed 5 bases and J 4 bases; nucleotides not matched to a gene: 10. The CDR3 totals 16 residues. Germline CDR1 reads SGHNT; CDR2 reads YYREEE (reference sequence). The CDR3 region is CASRGASGGPGETQYF. The CDR3 DNA reads as TGTGCCAGCAGGGGGGCTAGCGGGGGGCCAGGAGAGACCCAGTACTTC.

The chain has TRBV4-1 and TRBJ2-6; 9 nucleotides line up with TRBD1. Germline assignment: CDR1 MGHRA and CDR2 YSYEKL. The CDR3 sequence is 18 residues long. Trimming at V came to 2 bases and at J to 3 bases, leaving 8 bases not matched to a gene. In nucleotides, the CDR3 is TGCGCCAGCAGCCAAAGGACAGGGGAAACTTATGGGGCCAACGTCCTGACTTTC. Its translation is CASSQRTGETYGANVLTF.

The V and J genes are TRBV5-6 and TRBJ1-2, with TRBD1 matching 7 bases. The V gene end was trimmed by 0 bases and the J gene end by 3 bases; junction bases not matched to a gene: 2. The germline V gene encodes CDR1 SGHDT and CDR2 YYEEEE. The CDR3 is made up of 14 amino acids. CDR3 residues: CASSLVDRDYGYTF. In DNA form, the CDR3 reads TGTGCCAGCAGCTTGGTAGACAGGGACTATGGCTACACCTTC.

This clonotype was seen only a few times. The V gene is TRBV20-1, the J gene TRBJ2-5; D is perhaps TRBD1 (6 bases). This CDR3 has 12 residues. CDR1 and CDR2 from the germline V gene are DFQATT and SNEGSKA (reference sequence). V lost 4 bases to trimming and J lost 4 bases, with 10 bases between them. CDR3 amino acids: CSATGTIETQYF. CDR3 DNA sequence: TGCAGTGCTACCGGGACAATAGAGACCCAGTACTTC.

This clonotype was detected a few times. The chain joins TRBV7-2 to TRBJ2-1; 7 bases are a match to TRBD1. This CDR3 comprises 15 residues. The V and J ends lost 4 bases and 0 bases, in that order; junction bases with no gene match: 3. The germline CDR1 and CDR2 sequences are SGHTA and FQGNSA. The CDR3 spells CASSYDRASYNEQFF. The CDR3, as DNA: TGTGCCAGCAGCTATGACAGGGCCTCCTACAATGAGCAGTTCTTC.

This clonotype has more than one count but fewer than ten. The V and J genes are TRBV7-9 and TRBJ1-1, with D possibly being TRBD1 (5 bases). CDR3 length equals 19 residues. V shed 5 bases and J shed 3 bases, with 28 bases lying between them. Per germline, CDR1 SEHNR and CDR2 FQNEAQ (reference sequence). The CDR3 spells CASSPRIGQGKKGYTEAFF. DNA for the CDR3: TGTGCCAGCAGCCCTAGAATCGGCCAGGGCAAAAAAGGATACACTGAAGCTTTCTTT.